What follows are 11 T cell receptor beta chains derived from one specimen sequenced in a study of T cell responses to AZD1222 COVID-19 vaccine. Assay: immunoSEQ multiplex PCR; the TCRdb copy retains only in-frame clones and omits some. Among about 160,000 clones listed, around 94% were seen once. The sequences come from peripheral blood, collected on day 0 of AZD1222 vaccination. These receptors were taken from an adult in good health.

The rearrangement uses TRBV14 and TRBJ1-6; perhaps TRBD1 as D (5 bases). The V end was cut by 7 bases, the J end by 15 bases, with 16 bases between. There are 12 residues in the CDR3. Germline V gene lookup returns CDR1 SGHDN and CDR2 FVKESK. The CDR3 protein is CASKITGAILHF. The DNA of the CDR3 is TGTGCCAGCAAAATAACAGGAGCCATCCTCCACTTT.

The chain links TRBV19 to TRBJ2-4; maybe TRBD1 (5 bases). V lost 3 bases, J lost 3 bases, and 12 bases lay in between. This CDR3 has 15 residues. CDR1 LNHDA and CDR2 SQIVND come from the germline V gene (reference sequence). CDR3 bases: TGTGCCAGTAGTATTTTGGGGCTAGACAAAAACATTCAGTACTTC. This encodes CASSILGLDKNIQYF.

The rearrangement uses TRBV9 and TRBJ2-2; TRBD2 matches at 7 bases. Per germline, CDR1 SGDLS and CDR2 YYNGEE. CDR3 size: 16 residues. Losses at the gene ends were 3 bases for V and 2 bases for J; bases not matched to a gene: 7. The CDR3 spells CASSATGLYNTGELFF. In nucleotides, the CDR3 is TGTGCCAGCAGCGCGACGGGACTATACAACACCGGGGAGCTGTTTTTT.

V usage is TRBV11-3 and J usage is TRBJ2-1; D is perhaps TRBD2 (6 bases). V was pared by 2 bases and J by 7 bases, with 18 bases between. Germline V gene lookup returns CDR1 SGHNT and CDR2 YENEEA. This CDR3 spans 16 amino acids. The CDR3 sequence is CASSLHNGGAQNEQFF. The DNA for the CDR3 is TGTGCCAGCAGCTTACATAATGGCGGGGCTCAGAATGAGCAGTTCTTC. The entire variable domain, with the rest obtained from reference TRBV11-3 and TRBJ2-1, is as follows: EAGVVQSPRYKIIEKKQPVAFWCNPISGHNTLYWYLQNLGQGPELLIRYENEEAVDDSQLPKDRFSAERLKGVDSTLKIQPAELGDSAVYLCASSLHNGGAQNEQFFGPGTRLTVL.

V is TRBV6-2 or TRBV6-3 and J is TRBJ2-5, with a weak D call TRBD1 (6 bases). Germline V gives CDR1 MNHEY, CDR2 SVGEGT. The CDR3 spans 15 residues. The V gene lost 2 bases and the J gene lost 1 base, with 11 bases spanning the gap. The CDR3, as DNA: TGTGCCAGCAGTTACACCCAGGGGCCCCAAGAGACCCAGTACTTC. This codes for CASSYTQGPQETQYF.

V is TRBV6-5 and J is TRBJ2-1; D gene ambiguous. This CDR3 region has 12 residues. V lost 5 bases, J lost 3 bases, and 5 bases lay in between. In germline, CDR1 is MNHEY, CDR2 SVGAGI. DNA of the CDR3: TGTGCCAGCAGTATATTCTACAATGAGCAGTTCTTC. Its translation: CASSIFYNEQFF.

This chain connects TRBV14 to TRBJ1-2, with 9 bases identical to TRBD1. The V gene end was trimmed by 4 bases and the J gene end by 7 bases; junction bases not matched to a gene: 10. Germline lookup yields CDR1 SGHDN and CDR2 FVKESK. The CDR3 totals 15 residues. CDR3 protein: CASSPRTGDVGGYTF. Here the CDR3 DNA reads TGTGCCAGCAGCCCCCGGACAGGGGACGTGGGTGGCTACACCTTC.

V usage is TRBV7-9 and J usage is TRBJ1-6, with a weak D call TRBD1 (6 bases). Trimming removed 6 bases from V and 4 bases from J, with 16 bases in between. CDR1 SEHNR and CDR2 FQNEAQ come from the germline V gene (reference sequence). The CDR3 extends over 16 amino acids. CDR3 region: CASSSFQGPYNSPLHF. The CDR3 DNA follows: TGTGCCAGCAGTTCCTTTCAGGGGCCATATAATTCACCCCTCCACTTT.

The CDR3 loop is CASMGDRKNTEAFF. For the CDR3, the DNA is TGTGCCAGCATGGGGGACAGGAAGAACACTGAAGCTTTCTTT. This chain uses TRBV28 with TRBJ1-1; TRBD1 matches at 8 bases. From germline, CDR1 is MDHEN and CDR2 SYDVKM. CDR3 length: 14 residues. J lost 1 base, V lost 7 bases, and 5 bases had no gene match.

This chain joins TRBV4-1 and TRBJ2-5, with TRBD2 identical over 7 bases. J gave up 5 bases and V 1 base, and 7 bases lay outside the gene matches. This CDR3 comprises 15 residues. Germline CDR1 is MGHRA and CDR2 is YSYEKL. Here the CDR3 DNA reads TGCGCCAGCAGCCAAGCTCCGGGGGGTGGTGAGACCCAGTACTTC. It is translated as CASSQAPGGGETQYF.

The rearrangement joins TRBV23-1 to TRBJ1-4; possible D gene TRBD1, 6 bases. TRBV23-1 is noted as an ORF with a role that remains uncertain. V was clipped by 1 base and J by 2 bases, with 20 bases between them. The CDR3 contains 19 residues. The CDR3 protein is CASSQLRITRGPTNEKLFF. The CDR3 DNA reads as TGCGCCAGCAGTCAATTGAGAATTACTCGGGGGCCTACTAATGAAAAACTGTTTTTT.